What follows describes a single TCR beta chain. This likely stems from a read error, as it lies one base from a far larger clone. The blood draw at each of two time points yielded 5.5 to 6.5 milliliters of peripheral blood. This CDR3 has 15 amino acids. The germline V gene encodes CDR1 MNHEY and CDR2 SVGEGT. The data were taken from a study of prognosis after radiotherapy for stage I lung cancer. For the study at large: Around 14 patients presented with newly diagnosed primary stage I lung tumors, and a few carried oligometastatic NSCLC following surgical resection of the primary tumor. Among the non-small cell lung cancer patients, all were considered medically inoperable.

The authors amplified TCR beta CDR3 from genomic DNA using two-round multiplex PCR. The use of primers specific to each TRBV and TRBJ gene characterized first-round PCR. With universal primers, the second PCR round was performed. TCRdb recomputed calls from the multiplex PCR reads with MiXCR, one row per CDR3 protein. Among around 26,000 distinct CDR3 sequences listed, about 32% were seen once. This TCR came from a donor over 45 with non-small cell lung cancer. This specimen consisted of PBMCs, obtained before or after stereotactic body radiation therapy (not recorded which). The genes are TRBV6-2 or TRBV6-3 and TRBJ1-5, with a weak D call TRBD1 (6 bases). CDR3 coding DNA: TGTGCCAGCAAGGTAGGGACATATAGCAATCAGCCCGAGCATTTT. Its translation: CASKVGTYSNQPEHF.